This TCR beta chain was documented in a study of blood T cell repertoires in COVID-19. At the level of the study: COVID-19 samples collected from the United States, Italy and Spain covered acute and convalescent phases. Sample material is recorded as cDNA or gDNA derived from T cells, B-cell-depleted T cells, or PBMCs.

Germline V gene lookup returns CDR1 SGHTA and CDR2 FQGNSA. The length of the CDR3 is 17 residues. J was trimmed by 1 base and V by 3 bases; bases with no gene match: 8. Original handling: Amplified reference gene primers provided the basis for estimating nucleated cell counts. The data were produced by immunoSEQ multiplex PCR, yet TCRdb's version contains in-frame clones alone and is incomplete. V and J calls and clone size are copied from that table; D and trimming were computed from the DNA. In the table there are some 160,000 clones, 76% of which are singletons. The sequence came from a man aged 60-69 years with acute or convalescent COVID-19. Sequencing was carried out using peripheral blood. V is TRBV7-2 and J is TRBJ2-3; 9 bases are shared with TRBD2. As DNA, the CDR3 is TGTGCCAGCAGCTTCCCTCCTAGCGGGGCTCGCACAGATACGCAGTATTTT. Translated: CASSFPPSGARTDTQYF.